The subject of this entry is one T cell receptor (beta chain). Its specificity is not known. The source of the sample is a study of OX40 agonist ivuxolimab in advanced cancers. General study findings and limits: Average numbers of expanded clones were greater in CD8+ T cells than in CD4+.

The method was immunoSEQ multiplex PCR; TCRdb's version includes in-frame clones alone and lacks a portion of them. Of about 38,000 clones in the sample, about 92% were seen once. This CDR3 has 16 amino acids. J was trimmed by 7 bases and V by 6 bases; bases with no gene match: 13. Germline CDR1 is MNHEY and CDR2 is SMNVEV (reference sequence). This chain joins TRBV27 and TRBJ2-1; 9 nucleotides agree with TRBD2. This clonotype was obtained from an adult with an advanced solid tumor such as melanoma, head and neck, liver or kidney cancer. Sequenced material: CD4+ or CD8+ T cells sorted from blood, taken in a trial of the OX40 agonist ivuxolimab. CDR3 DNA: TGTGCCAGCAGGGCGGGAGGGCCCCCAACATTGAATGAGCAGTTCTTC. Protein: CASRAGGPPTLNEQFF.